This T cell receptor beta chain stems from a study of blood T cell repertoires in COVID-19. Measured with immunoSEQ multiplex PCR; TCRdb has only the in-frame clones, and not every one. Of over 200,000 clones listed, 84% were seen once; the top ten hold less than 2%. Germline CDR1 GTSNPN, CDR2 SVGIG (reference sequence). Trimming removed 0 bases at V and 3 bases at J, with 12 bases between. The length of the CDR3 is 15 residues. The sequencing input was PBMCs or T cells enriched from blood (not recorded which). The sequence was obtained from a man aged 60-69 years who had recovered from COVID-19. This chain links TRBV30 with TRBJ1-5, with D perhaps matching TRBD1 (6 bases). The CDR3 here is CAWSVGSGANQPQHF. Written as DNA, the CDR3 is TGTGCCTGGAGTGTCGGGTCAGGGGCCAATCAGCCCCAGCATTTT. Looking up the rest from reference TRBV30 and TRBJ1-5 gives the full variable domain: SQTIHQWPATLVQPVGSPLSLECTVEGTSNPNLYWYRQAAGRGLQLLFYSVGIGQISSEVPQNLSASRPQDRQFILSSKKLLLSDSGFYLCAWSVGSGANQPQHFGDGTRLSIL.